Shown below are 25 T cell receptor beta chains from a single sample sequenced in a study of a mutant IDH1 vaccine in newly diagnosed glioma. Time point of the sample: week 23, last vaccination. The vaccine gave 300 ug of a 20-mer mutant IDH1 peptide subcutaneously per dose. The data were produced by immunoSEQ multiplex PCR, yet TCRdb's version contains in-frame clones alone and is incomplete. Of 40,000 or so clones detected, less than 85% appear once; the ten largest clones hold 2% to 2.5%. For these receptors, no antigen is known. Specimen: PBMCs, collected from a glioma patient whose treatment included an IDH1 peptide vaccine. The receptors originated from a woman aged 18 to 35 with glioma. Some clones in this sample may be carry-over from other donors' samples.

The chain couples TRBV6-5 to TRBJ1-1; D is unresolved. The CDR3 has 14 residues. Germline V CDR1 and CDR2: MNHEY, SVGAGI. The ends were cut back, 0 bases at V and 1 base at J, with 6 bases in the middle. This CDR3 reads CASSYSNENTEAFF. Here the CDR3 DNA reads TGTGCCAGCAGTTACTCGAATGAGAACACTGAAGCTTTCTTT.

The chain uses TRBV29-1 and TRBJ1-2, with TRBD1 matching 7 bases. This CDR3 is 14 amino acids long. Germline V lookup: CDR1 SQVTM, CDR2 ANQGSEA. Trimming removed 4 bases from V and 4 bases from J; junction bases left unmatched: 9. CDR3 bases: TGCAGCGTTGGGAACAGGGGACGTGGCTATGGCTACACCTTC. Its protein product is CSVGNRGRGYGYTF.

This sequence joins TRBV29-1 and TRBJ1-2; no clear D gene. V was trimmed by 4 bases and J by 4 bases, leaving 13 bases between them. The CDR3 extends over 13 amino acids. CDR1 and CDR2 from the germline V gene are SQVTM and ANQGSEA. CDR3 bases: TGCAGCGTTGTTCCACACGTGGGCTATGGCTACACCTTC. Amino acids: CSVVPHVGYGYTF. The full variable domain, its missing parts supplied by reference TRBV29-1 and TRBJ1-2, is SAVISQKPSRDICQRGTSLTIQCQVDSQVTMMFWYRQQPGQSLTLIATANQGSEATYESGFVIDKFPISRPNLTFSTLTVSNMSPEDSSIYLCSVVPHVGYGYTFGSGTRLTVV.

V gene TRBV6-5 combines with J gene TRBJ1-2; D perhaps matches TRBD1 (6 bases). V lost 8 bases to trimming and J lost 8 bases, with 18 bases between them. The CDR3 has 13 amino acids. Germline lookup yields CDR1 MNHEY and CDR2 SVGAGI. In DNA form, the CDR3 reads TGTGCCAGCCGCCCTGGGGGGCTTCTAGGCTACACCTTC. Residues: CASRPGGLLGYTF.

The table lists this clone with a count of one. DNA for the CDR3: TGTGCCAGCAGTTTATGGCAGGGGAGCACTGAAGCTTTCTTT. It encodes CASSLWQGSTEAFF. V is TRBV27 and J is TRBJ1-1, with TRBD1 as a possible D gene (6 bases). Germline V lookup: CDR1 MNHEY, CDR2 SMNVEV (reference sequence). Trimming shortened V by 1 base and J by 4 bases, and 10 bases separated the two germline ends. CDR3 length: 14 amino acids.

The J gene is TRBJ2-1, the V gene TRBV11-2; D uncertain. CDR1 is SGHAT and CDR2 is FQNNGV in the germline V gene. V shed 1 base and J shed 3 bases, with 10 bases lying between them. The CDR3 is made up of 15 amino acids. The CDR3 bases are TGTGCCAGCAGCTTAGCCCGGGCCCTCTACAATGAGCAGTTCTTC. The encoded protein is CASSLARALYNEQFF.

The V gene is TRBV14, the J gene TRBJ2-2, with D possibly matching TRBD1 (6 bases). The germline V gene has CDR1 SGHDN and CDR2 FVKESK. The CDR3 is 15 residues long. V was cut by 4 bases and J by 7 bases, with 16 bases left in between. The CDR3 DNA sequence: TGTGCCAGCAGCCGGAATCGCGGACAGCACGGGGAGCTGTTTTTT. Its protein is CASSRNRGQHGELFF. The full variable domain, with the rest looked up from reference TRBV14 and TRBJ2-2, is EAGVTQFPSHSVIEKGQTVTLRCDPISGHDNLYWYRRVMGKEIKFLLHFVKESKQDESGMPNNRFLAERTGGTYSTLKVQPAELEDSGVYFCASSRNRGQHGELFFGEGSRLTVL.

This sequence joins TRBV2 and TRBJ2-7; D unclear. The CDR3 length is 13 residues. The germline V and J ends were trimmed by 4 bases and 3 bases, with 10 bases remaining between them. Looked up from germline, CDR1 is SNHLY and CDR2 is FYNNEI. The CDR3 bases are TGTGCCAGCAGTGGATGGTCCGGCTACGAGCAGTACTTC. Encoded protein: CASSGWSGYEQYF. Combining the CDR3 with reference TRBV2 and TRBJ2-7 gives the whole variable domain EPEVTQTPSHQVTQMGQEVILRCVPISNHLYFYWYRQILGQKVEFLVSFYNNEISEKSEIFDDQFSVERPDGSNFTLKIRSTKLEDSAMYFCASSGWSGYEQYFGPGTRLTVT.

The chain has TRBV27 and TRBJ2-7, with D perhaps matching TRBD2 (6 bases). Germline V CDR1 and CDR2: MNHEY, SMNVEV (reference sequence). Trimming cost V 4 bases and J 4 bases, with 11 bases left between them. This CDR3 is built from 13 residues. The CDR3: CASSSARGYEQYF. In nucleotides, the CDR3 is TGTGCCAGCAGTTCCGCGCGGGGTTACGAGCAGTACTTC.

The V and J genes are TRBV7-9 and TRBJ2-4; D remains unclear. The CDR3 is 11 amino acids. CDR1 is SEHNR and CDR2 is FQNEAQ in the germline V gene (reference sequence). V was clipped by 5 bases and J by 7 bases, with 6 bases between them. DNA of the CDR3: TGTGCCAGCAGCCCCGGGAACATTCAGTACTTC. This codes for CASSPGNIQYF.

The DNA of the CDR3 is TGTGCCAGCAGCTTAATGTCGGGAGGGTCGTACACCGGGGAGCTGTTTTTT. It is translated as CASSLMSGGSYTGELFF. This chain connects TRBV11-2 to TRBJ2-2, with 8 positions matching TRBD2. The germline gives CDR1 SGHAT, CDR2 FQNNGV. The CDR3 loop spans 17 amino acids. With 2 bases clipped from V and 3 bases from J, the junction kept 8 bases outside the gene matches. The complete variable domain, with remaining parts taken from reference TRBV11-2 and TRBJ2-2, reads EAGVAQSPRYKIIEKRQSVAFWCNPISGHATLYWYQQILGQGPKLLIQFQNNGVVDDSQLPKDRFSAERLKGVDSTLKIQPAKLEDSAVYLCASSLMSGGSYTGELFFGEGSRLTVL.

This sequence joins TRBV19 and TRBJ1-2, with D possibly matching TRBD1 (6 bases). Germline V gives CDR1 LNHDA, CDR2 SQIVND (reference sequence). Trimming cost V 6 bases and J 4 bases, with 12 bases left between them. The CDR3 sequence is 13 residues long. The CDR3 DNA is TGTGCCAGTAGAAATTCAGGGGCCTATGGCTACACCTTC. Translation: CASRNSGAYGYTF.

The CDR3 DNA follows: TGTGCCAGCAGCCAAGATGGAACAGAGACCAACTATGGCTACACCTTC. Its translation: CASSQDGTETNYGYTF. The chain uses TRBV4-2 and TRBJ1-2; D is unresolved. Trimming took 0 bases from V and 2 from J, leaving 13 bases between them. This CDR3 comprises 16 residues. Germline V CDR1 and CDR2: LGHNA, YNFKEQ.

This clone was detected only once. One end of the junction fails to match germline, which may point to a read error. The J gene is TRBJ1-2, the V gene TRBV10-3, with 9 bases aligning to TRBD1. CDR3 length: 16 amino acids. Germline loops: CDR1 ENHRY, CDR2 SYGVKD. The CDR3 nucleotides are TGTGCCATCAGTGAGCGGGGGAGACAGGGGGACTATGGCTGCACCTTC. Its protein is CAISERGRQGDYGCTF.

J is TRBJ2-1 and V is TRBV2; weak D call: TRBD2 (7 bases). The germline V gene encodes CDR1 SNHLY and CDR2 FYNNEI. The length of the CDR3 is 12 residues. CDR3 loop: CAAKGGAHEQFF. Written as DNA, the CDR3 is TGTGCTGCCAAAGGGGGGGCCCATGAGCAGTTCTTC.

The chain employs TRBV11-2 and TRBJ1-2; the D gene is possibly TRBD1 (5 bases). V shed 2 bases and J shed 5 bases, with 12 bases lying between them. This CDR3 comprises 14 residues. The V gene's germline CDR1 is SGHAT and CDR2 FQNNGV. The CDR3 nucleotides are TGTGCCAGCAGCTTATCTGACAGTTTGTATGGCTACACCTTC. It yields the protein CASSLSDSLYGYTF.

The chain recombines TRBV19 with TRBJ1-2; 10 nucleotides line up with TRBD1. J lost 7 bases, V lost 7 bases, and 9 bases had no gene match. The CDR3 loop spans 14 amino acids. Germline values: CDR1 LNHDA, CDR2 SQIVND (reference sequence). The DNA for the CDR3 is TGTGCCAGTAATGACAGGGGGCATCTTACTGGCTACACCTTC. This sequence encodes CASNDRGHLTGYTF.

The gene calls are TRBV4-1 and TRBJ1-2; 9 bases line up with TRBD1. The CDR3 covers 14 residues. Germline CDR1 reads MGHRA; CDR2 reads YSYEKL. J lost 8 bases, V lost 3 bases, and 7 bases had no gene match. CDR3 sequence: CASSQPGQGYGYTF. The CDR3, as DNA: TGCGCCAGCAGCCAGCCGGGACAGGGTTACGGCTACACCTTC.

V gene TRBV5-5 combines with J gene TRBJ1-1; TRBD1 agrees at 7 bases. Germline CDR1 and CDR2: SGHKS and YYEKEE (reference sequence). The CDR3 runs 14 residues. Unmatched junction bases numbered 3, after V lost 4 bases and J lost 0 bases. CDR3 nucleotides: TGTGCCAGCAGCGGGGACAGTTTGAACACTGAAGCTTTCTTT. Protein product: CASSGDSLNTEAFF.

This chain uses TRBV2 with TRBJ1-6, with 8 bases fitting TRBD1. Trimming took 6 bases from V and 7 from J; bases not matched to a gene: 11. Germline CDR1 and CDR2: SNHLY and FYNNEI. The CDR3 sequence is 16 residues long. Written as DNA, the CDR3 is TGTGCCAGCAGAGGATGGACAGGGACTGGAAATTCACCCCTCCACTTT. Translating it yields CASRGWTGTGNSPLHF.

The rearrangement uses TRBV6-6 and TRBJ2-5; 8 positions agree with TRBD1. Germline V gene data show CDR1 as MNHNY and CDR2 as SVGAGI (reference sequence). The CDR3 spans 15 residues. J was trimmed by 1 base and V by 4 bases; bases with no gene match: 5. The CDR3 DNA is TGTGCCAGCAGTTTAACAGGGGGTACCCAAGAGACCCAGTACTTC. As protein: CASSLTGGTQETQYF.

The V and J genes are TRBV2 and TRBJ2-1; tentative D call: TRBD2 (5 bases). Germline CDR1 and CDR2: SNHLY and FYNNEI. The length of the CDR3 is 11 residues. Deletions cut 10 bases from V and 9 bases from J, with 13 bases between. CDR3 protein: CATEKGSEQFF. The CDR3, as DNA: TGTGCCACCGAGAAAGGGAGTGAGCAGTTCTTC.

The genes are TRBV7-2 and TRBJ2-3, with a tentative D call TRBD1 (5 bases). Germline-derived CDR1 and CDR2 are SGHTA and FQGNSA. With 5 bases removed from V and 0 bases from J, the gap between germline ends came to 12 bases. This CDR3 is 15 amino acids long. The CDR3 nucleotides are TGTGCCAGCAGCCTCGACAGAATAAGCACAGATACGCAGTATTTT. This codes for CASSLDRISTDTQYF.

This clone showed up just a few times. The V call is TRBV9, the J call TRBJ1-2, with 7 bases fitting TRBD1. This CDR3 has 14 amino acids. The germline V gene has CDR1 SGDLS and CDR2 YYNGEE. V lost 4 bases, J lost 3 bases, and 6 bases stayed unmatched. CDR3 sequence: CASSLDRADYGYTF. As DNA, the CDR3 is TGTGCCAGCAGCTTAGACAGGGCTGACTATGGCTACACCTTC.

This chain uses TRBV28 with TRBJ1-2, with 7 positions matching TRBD1. Losses at the gene ends were 7 bases for V and 4 bases for J; bases not matched to a gene: 15. Germline-derived CDR1 and CDR2 are MDHEN and SYDVKM. The CDR3 is made up of 16 amino acids. The DNA for the CDR3 is TGTGCCAGCACCGGGACAGCAAGACCCGCCGTCTATGGCTACACCTTC. Translating gives CASTGTARPAVYGYTF.